These 14 T cell receptor beta chains were sequenced from one sample in a study of T cells in tumors and immune-related adverse events. Method: immunoSEQ multiplex PCR; TCRdb's copy keeps in-frame clones and lacks some. The profile shows roughly 23,000 clones, 85% to 95% of them singletons. The sample was lymph node tissue, taken from a patient treated with anti-PD-1 therapy. The receptors here all came from a female donor with metastatic renal cell carcinoma.

The chain employs TRBV11-3 and TRBJ1-2, with D perhaps matching TRBD1 (6 bases). Germline V gives CDR1 SGHNT, CDR2 YENEEA. V gave up 5 bases and J gave up 6 bases, with 19 bases separating them. The CDR3 spans 15 residues. CDR3 sequence: CASSPNRVRSNGYTF. The CDR3 DNA reads TGTGCCAGCAGCCCAAACAGGGTCAGAAGTAATGGCTACACCTTC. The complete variable domain, with remaining parts taken from reference TRBV11-3 and TRBJ1-2, reads EAGVVQSPRYKIIEKKQPVAFWCNPISGHNTLYWYLQNLGQGPELLIRYENEEAVDDSQLPKDRFSAERLKGVDSTLKIQPAELGDSAVYLCASSPNRVRSNGYTFGSGTRLTVV.

The chain employs TRBV4-2 and TRBJ2-7; 15 bases agree with TRBD2. The J segment lost 1 base and the V segment lost 0 bases, leaving 7 bases of the junction unmatched. Per the germline V gene, CDR1 is LGHNA and CDR2 is YNFKEQ. The CDR3 has 19 amino acids. In DNA, the CDR3 is TGTGCCAGCAGCCAAGATTCCGGGACTAGCGGGAGGAATTCCTACGAGCAGTACTTC. Protein: CASSQDSGTSGRNSYEQYF.

Here the CDR3 reads CASSPRRDTEAFF. CDR3 in DNA: TGTGCCAGCTCACCTAGGCGGGACACTGAAGCTTTCTTT. The chain uses TRBV18 and TRBJ1-1; D gene ambiguous. The germline V gene has CDR1 KGHSH and CDR2 LQKENI. Trimming stripped 3 bases from V and 3 bases from J, with 8 bases between. The CDR3 length is 13 residues.

The V gene is TRBV19, the J gene TRBJ1-1; D is uncertain. The germline CDR1 and CDR2 sequences are LNHDA and SQIVND (reference sequence). Trimming cost V 1 base and J 3 bases, with 12 bases left between them. The CDR3 sequence is 15 residues long. The DNA for the CDR3 is TGTGCCAGTAGTATAGCGTGGGATTGGTACACTGAAGCTTTCTTT. Encoded protein: CASSIAWDWYTEAFF.

The CDR3 coding sequence is TGTGCCACCAGCAGAGATATGACAGGGGGCAATCAGCCCCAGCATTTT. Protein product: CATSRDMTGGNQPQHF. The chain combines TRBV15 with TRBJ1-5; 8 positions match TRBD1. CDR3 length equals 16 residues. After removal of 0 bases from V and 2 bases from J, the junction contained 3 bases not matched to a gene. Germline V gene data show CDR1 as LNHNV and CDR2 as YYDKDF (reference sequence).

This CDR3 reads CASSQDSLTEAFF. The CDR3, as DNA: TGCGCCAGCAGCCAAGACAGTTTAACTGAAGCTTTCTTT. The chain links TRBV4-3 to TRBJ1-1; no definite D call. In germline, CDR1 is LGHNA, CDR2 YSLEER. The CDR3 is made up of 13 amino acids. Trimming took off 0 bases at V and 5 bases at J, with 7 bases between the two ends.

As DNA, the CDR3 is TGCGCCAGCTTTGGGACAGGGGATTTATACTCTGGGGCCAACGTCCTGACTTTC. Encoded protein: CASFGTGDLYSGANVLTF. This chain joins TRBV10-1 and TRBJ2-6, with 10 nucleotides matching TRBD1. This CDR3 is 18 amino acids long. Looked up from germline, CDR1 is WNHNN and CDR2 is SYGVQD (reference sequence). V shed 8 bases, J shed 0 bases, and the junction held 10 bases outside the gene matches.

This sequence joins TRBV7-9 and TRBJ1-1, with a possible D match to TRBD1 (5 bases). Germline CDR1 SEHNR, CDR2 FQNEAQ (reference sequence). The CDR3 loop spans 13 amino acids. Trimming cost V 3 bases and J 5 bases, with 10 bases left between them. CDR3 sequence: CASSFSGWTEAFF. As DNA, the CDR3 is TGTGCCAGCAGCTTCTCAGGGTGGACTGAAGCTTTCTTT.

The CDR3 nucleotides read TGCGCCAGCAGCCAAGCCGGTGAATACCAAGAGACCCAGTACTTC. Protein sequence: CASSQAGEYQETQYF. The chain has TRBV4-1 and TRBJ2-5; D gene ambiguous. The V gene's germline CDR1 is MGHRA and CDR2 YSYEKL. CDR3 length equals 15 residues. V lost 1 base, J lost 0 bases, and 9 bases lay in between.

The chain employs TRBV5-1 and TRBJ2-1; the match to TRBD2 covers 16 bases. V was pared by 3 bases and J by 7 bases, with 1 base of the junction left unmatched. Germline-derived CDR1 and CDR2 are SGHRS and YFSETQ. This CDR3 is built from 15 residues. CDR3 residues: CASSSGLAGGNEQFF. CDR3 nucleotide sequence: TGCGCCAGCAGCTCGGGACTAGCGGGGGGGAATGAGCAGTTCTTC.

Only one count was recorded for this clone. The CDR3 reads CASSLTAGGYVSNEQYF. CDR3 DNA: TGTGCCAGCAGCTTAACCGCGGGGGGGTACGTTTCCAACGAGCAGTACTTC. The chain has TRBV5-5 and TRBJ2-7, with 9 bases that match TRBD2. Trimming at V came to 2 bases and at J to 5 bases, leaving 14 bases not matched to a gene. Germline V gene lookup returns CDR1 SGHKS and CDR2 YYEKEE (reference sequence). This CDR3 contains 17 residues.

The chain recombines TRBV7-6 with TRBJ2-3; 12 bases align to TRBD2. Losses at the gene ends were 3 bases for V and 3 bases for J; bases not matched to a gene: 4. In germline, CDR1 is SGHVS, CDR2 FNYEAQ. CDR3 length equals 16 residues. The CDR3 here is CASSFTSGGPTDTQYF. The CDR3 DNA is TGTGCCAGCAGCTTCACTAGCGGGGGGCCTACAGATACGCAGTATTTT.

The chain joins TRBV27 to TRBJ2-2; D gene ambiguous. The ends were cut back, 2 bases at V and 8 bases at J, with 3 bases in the middle. This CDR3 contains 11 residues. Germline-derived CDR1 and CDR2 are MNHEY and SMNVEV (reference sequence). CDR3 in amino acids: CASSLNGELFF. CDR3 in DNA: TGTGCCAGCAGTTTAAATGGGGAGCTGTTTTTT.

This chain links TRBV7-9 with TRBJ1-2; D is unresolved. V lost 5 bases, J lost 4 bases, and 17 bases lay in between. The CDR3 spans 15 residues. Germline values: CDR1 SEHNR, CDR2 FQNEAQ (reference sequence). Here the CDR3 DNA reads TGTGCCAGCAGCCAACGGACTTCCGGTAGCTATGGCTACACCTTC. It yields the protein CASSQRTSGSYGYTF.